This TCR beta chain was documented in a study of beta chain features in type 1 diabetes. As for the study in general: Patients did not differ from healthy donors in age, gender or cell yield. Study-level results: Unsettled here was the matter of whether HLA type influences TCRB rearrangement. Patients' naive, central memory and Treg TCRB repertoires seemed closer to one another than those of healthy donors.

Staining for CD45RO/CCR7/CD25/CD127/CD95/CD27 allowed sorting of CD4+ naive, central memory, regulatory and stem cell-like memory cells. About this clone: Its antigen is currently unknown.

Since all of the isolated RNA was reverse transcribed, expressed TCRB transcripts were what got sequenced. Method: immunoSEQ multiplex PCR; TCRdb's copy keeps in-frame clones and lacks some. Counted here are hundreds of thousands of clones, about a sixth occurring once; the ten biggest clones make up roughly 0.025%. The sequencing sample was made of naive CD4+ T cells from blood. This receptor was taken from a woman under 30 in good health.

The CDR3 region is CASSLLVGVFTSFDEQFF. CDR3 coding DNA: TGTGCCAGCAGCTTACTCGTAGGGGTATTTACGAGTTTTGATGAGCAGTTCTTC. The genes are TRBV7-2 and TRBJ2-1; the D gene is possibly TRBD1 (5 bases). Trimming took off 2 bases at V and 8 bases at J, with 25 bases between the two ends. Germline lookup yields CDR1 SGHTA and CDR2 FQGNSA. The CDR3 is made up of 18 amino acids.